The 17 T cell receptor beta chains given below trace back to one sample, sequenced in a study of identical twins. TCRdb reprocessed the 5' RACE reads with MiXCR, giving one entry per CDR3 protein. This repertoire shows a few hundred thousand distinct CDR3 sequences, about 9% found once; its top ten account for 8.5% to 10%. The sample was naive T cells sorted from blood. The receptors were sampled from a woman in her fifties or sixties in good health.

This clonotype occurred many times. The chain has TRBV20-1 and TRBJ2-7; 8 bases are a match to TRBD2. The CDR3 is made up of 14 amino acids. CDR1 and CDR2 from the germline V gene are DFQATT and SNEGSKA (reference sequence). V gave up 1 base and J gave up 5 bases; unmatched junction bases: 7. The CDR3 here is CSARGMAGGNEQYF. For the CDR3, the DNA is TGCAGTGCTAGAGGGATGGCGGGAGGCAACGAGCAGTACTTC.

This clonotype was seen repeatedly, ten times or more. The rearrangement uses TRBV5-1 and TRBJ2-1; 10 bases fit TRBD2. The CDR3 is made up of 13 amino acids. The germline CDR1 and CDR2 sequences are SGHRS and YFSETQ. V gave up 4 bases and J gave up 9 bases; unmatched junction bases: 4. The chain's CDR3 is CASSHLAGVEQFF. In DNA, the CDR3 is TGCGCCAGCAGCCATCTAGCGGGAGTTGAGCAGTTCTTC.

This clonotype was observed at least ten times. This sequence joins TRBV7-9 and TRBJ1-5; D perhaps matches TRBD1 (6 bases). The germline gives CDR1 SEHNR, CDR2 FQNEAQ (reference sequence). The length of the CDR3 is 13 residues. V lost 5 bases, J lost 6 bases, and 11 bases lay in between. The CDR3 DNA reads as TGTGCCAGCAGCCTCGAGGGGGGTCAGCCCCAGCATTTT. This codes for CASSLEGGQPQHF.

This clonotype was picked up a small number of times. The chain links TRBV20-1 to TRBJ2-2, with no clear D. Trimming left V 0 bases short and J 5 bases short, with 13 bases between. This CDR3 region has 15 residues. Germline V gene lookup returns CDR1 DFQATT and CDR2 SNEGSKA (reference sequence). The CDR3 reads CSARDSPRWTGELFF. The CDR3 bases are TGCAGTGCTAGAGATTCCCCTAGATGGACCGGGGAGCTGTTTTTT.

This clonotype was seen many times. The J gene is TRBJ1-1, the V gene TRBV4-1; 7 nucleotides line up with TRBD1. There are 16 residues in the CDR3. The germline V gene encodes CDR1 MGHRA and CDR2 YSYEKL. Trimming removed 1 base from V and 3 bases from J; junction bases left unmatched: 8. The chain's CDR3 is CASSQGRDRLYTEAFF. CDR3 nucleotides: TGCGCCAGCAGCCAAGGTAGGGACAGACTATACACTGAAGCTTTCTTT.

V gene TRBV5-1 combines with J gene TRBJ2-1; 9 bases line up with TRBD2. The CDR3 length is 16 residues. Germline CDR1 is SGHRS and CDR2 is YFSETQ. Unmatched junction bases numbered 4, after V lost 3 bases and J lost 0 bases. CDR3 in amino acids: CASSYDSGSSYNEQFF. For the CDR3, the DNA is TGCGCCAGCAGCTACGATAGCGGGAGCTCCTACAATGAGCAGTTCTTC.

The chain recombines TRBV6-6 with TRBJ2-2, with 8 bases matching TRBD2. Germline V lookup: CDR1 MNHNY, CDR2 SVGAGI (reference sequence). V shed 6 bases and J 5 bases; nucleotides not matched to a gene: 14. The CDR3 has 17 amino acids. The CDR3 loop reads CASSPRSSGTWTGELFF. In nucleotides, the CDR3 is TGTGCCAGCAGCCCGCGGAGTAGCGGGACCTGGACCGGGGAGCTGTTTTTT.

The V gene is TRBV7-9, the J gene TRBJ2-3; D uncertain. V gave up 4 bases and J gave up 6 bases, with 17 bases separating them. Per germline, CDR1 SEHNR and CDR2 FQNEAQ (reference sequence). The CDR3 covers 15 residues. The CDR3 DNA sequence: TGTGCCAGCAGCTCCCCTATAGGGCGGTCGGATACGCAGTATTTT. Its protein is CASSSPIGRSDTQYF.

This clonotype was picked up many times. V usage is TRBV29-1 and J usage is TRBJ1-5; D unclear. Trimming shortened V by 4 bases and J by 2 bases, and 9 bases separated the two germline ends. Germline CDR1 and CDR2: SQVTM and ANQGSEA. The CDR3 has 13 residues. CDR3 nucleotides: TGCAGCGTTGCAGAGGCGCGCAATCAGCCCCAGCATTTT. The encoded protein is CSVAEARNQPQHF. The whole variable domain, filled in from reference TRBV29-1 and TRBJ1-5, reads SAVISQKPSRDICQRGTSLTIQCQVDSQVTMMFWYRQQPGQSLTLIATANQGSEATYESGFVIDKFPISRPNLTFSTLTVSNMSPEDSSIYLCSVAEARNQPQHFGDGTRLSIL.

In this sample, this clonotype turned up many times. DNA for the CDR3: TGTGCCAGCACCCGGACCCGGACGGCGAGCTCCTACGAGCAGTACTTC. Translated, it gives CASTRTRTASSYEQYF. This rearrangement joins TRBV28 to TRBJ2-7; D is unclear. This CDR3 region has 16 residues. Trimming cost V 7 bases and J 0 bases, with 19 bases left between them. Germline CDR1 reads MDHEN; CDR2 reads SYDVKM. Full variable domain (missing parts from reference TRBV28 and TRBJ2-7): DVKVTQSSRYLVKRTGEKVFLECVQDMDHENMFWYRQDPGLGLRLIYFSYDVKMKEKGDIPEGYSVSREKKERFSLILESASTNQTSMYLCASTRTRTASSYEQYFGPGTRLTVT.

This rearrangement joins TRBV27 to TRBJ2-1; D is unresolved. Germline values: CDR1 MNHEY, CDR2 SMNVEV (reference sequence). V gave up 3 bases and J gave up 7 bases, with 13 bases separating them. There are 14 residues in the CDR3. CDR3 protein: CASSFSRSLNEQFF. The CDR3 DNA is TGTGCCAGCAGTTTCTCCCGCAGTCTAAATGAGCAGTTCTTC.

The chain combines TRBV5-1 with TRBJ2-1, with 9 bases matching TRBD1. Germline CDR1 SGHRS, CDR2 YFSETQ. V gave up 0 bases and J gave up 9 bases; unmatched junction bases: 16. The CDR3 covers 18 residues. CDR3 coding DNA: TGCGCCAGCAGCTTGGCCCCTAAATTCCGGGACAGGGAGGTTGAGCAGTTCTTC. Translated: CASSLAPKFRDREVEQFF.

This clonotype was counted ten times or more. This chain connects TRBV15 to TRBJ2-5; possibly TRBD2 for D (7 bases). The CDR3 contains 15 residues. V lost 0 bases, J lost 4 bases, and 12 bases lay in between. Germline V gene sequence: CDR1 LNHNV, CDR2 YYDKDF (reference sequence). The CDR3 DNA reads as TGTGCCACCAGCAGAGAAGGGGGGGGAGCAGAGACCCAGTACTTC. It is translated as CATSREGGGAETQYF.

The sample holds a few counts of this clonotype. The chain links TRBV19 to TRBJ2-1; 7 nucleotides match TRBD2. Germline loops: CDR1 LNHDA, CDR2 SQIVND (reference sequence). The CDR3 runs to 17 residues. After removal of 5 bases from V and 5 bases from J, the junction contained 15 bases not matched to a gene. Here the CDR3 reads CASSAPTGLPDHNEQFF. In nucleotides, the CDR3 is TGTGCCAGTAGTGCACCAACGGGACTACCAGACCACAATGAGCAGTTCTTC. The full variable domain, rest sourced from reference TRBV19 and TRBJ2-1, is DGGITQSPKYLFRKEGQNVTLSCEQNLNHDAMYWYRQDPGQGLRLIYYSQIVNDFQKGDIAEGYSVSREKKESFPLTVTSAQKNPTAFYLCASSAPTGLPDHNEQFFGPGTRLTVL.

The J gene is TRBJ2-3, the V gene TRBV7-9; 8 bases fit TRBD2. Germline trimming cut 5 bases from V and 4 bases from J; bases unmatched to any gene: 14. The CDR3 contains 17 residues. Germline V CDR1 and CDR2: SEHNR, FQNEAQ (reference sequence). CDR3 DNA sequence: TGTGCCAGCAGCCGCCCGGTACTCGGGAGGGTCCCAGATACGCAGTATTTT. Translated: CASSRPVLGRVPDTQYF. Combining the CDR3 with reference TRBV7-9 and TRBJ2-3 gives the whole variable domain DTGVSQNPRHKITKRGQNVTFRCDPISEHNRLYWYRQTLGQGPEFLTYFQNEAQLEKSRLLSDRFSAERPKGSFSTLEIQRTEQGDSAMYLCASSRPVLGRVPDTQYFGPGTRLTVL.

This clonotype has ten or more counts. This rearrangement joins TRBV10-3 to TRBJ2-3; either TRBD1 or TRBD2 may fit D (6 bases each). The germline V gene has CDR1 ENHRY and CDR2 SYGVKD. Trimming shortened V by 11 bases and J by 2 bases, and 20 bases separated the two germline ends. The CDR3 sequence is 15 residues long. CDR3 DNA sequence: TGTGCCTCCAGGGGCGGGGACTTCCCCACAGATACGCAGTATTTT. Its protein is CASRGGDFPTDTQYF.

There are many counts of this clonotype. The chain combines TRBV27 with TRBJ2-1; tentatively, D is TRBD2 (6 bases). The germline CDR1 and CDR2 sequences are MNHEY and SMNVEV (reference sequence). The CDR3 is made up of 15 amino acids. Trimming cost V 3 bases and J 8 bases, with 17 bases left between them. CDR3 nucleotide sequence: TGTGCCAGCAGTTTTGAAAACGGGAGTATCGATGAGCAGTTCTTC. This gives the protein CASSFENGSIDEQFF.